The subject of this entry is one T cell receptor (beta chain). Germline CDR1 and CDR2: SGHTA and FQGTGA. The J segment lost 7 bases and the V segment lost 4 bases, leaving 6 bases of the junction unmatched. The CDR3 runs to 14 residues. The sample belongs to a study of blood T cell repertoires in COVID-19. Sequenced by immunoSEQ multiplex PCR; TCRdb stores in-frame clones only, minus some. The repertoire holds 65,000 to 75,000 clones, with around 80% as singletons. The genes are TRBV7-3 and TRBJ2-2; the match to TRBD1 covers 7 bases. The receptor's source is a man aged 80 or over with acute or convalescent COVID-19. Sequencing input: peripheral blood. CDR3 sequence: CASSWDSLGGELFF. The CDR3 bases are TGTGCCAGCAGCTGGGACAGTCTTGGCGGGGAGCTGTTTTTT.